This entry describes one T cell receptor (beta chain). Its antigen is unidentified. The data were obtained in a study of vaccination effects on CD4 cells after COVID-19. TCRdb keeps only in-frame clones here, not all; method: immunoSEQ multiplex PCR. In the table there are 20,000 to 30,000 clones, about 74% of which are singletons. Expansion of antigen-specific CD4+ T cells with viral peptide pools was carried out by the ViraFEST assay before sequencing. CD4+ T cell isolation took place after 10 days of culture. Prior SARS-CoV-2 infection was absent in the vaccine recipients, as shown by negative nucleocapsid antibodies. Germline V gives CDR1 SEHNR, CDR2 FQNEAQ (reference sequence). This CDR3 is 17 amino acids long. V lost 5 bases, J lost 3 bases, and 9 bases stayed unmatched.

This receptor was obtained from a human donor who received a COVID-19 vaccine. The chain employs TRBV7-9 and TRBJ2-2; 10 bases are a match to TRBD1. The sample was CD4+ T cells from PBMCs cultured with HCoV-NL63 spike peptides, taken before COVID-19 vaccination. The CDR3 loop is CASSPYRDRGDTGELFF. The CDR3 bases are TGTGCCAGCAGCCCATACCGGGACAGGGGAGACACCGGGGAGCTGTTTTTT.